This T cell receptor (beta chain) was profiled in a study of T-cell memory formation after mild COVID-19. This clonotype was seen a handful of times. The CDR3 totals 13 residues. The V end was cut by 6 bases, the J end by 1 base, with 8 bases between. TCRdb passed the 5' RACE reads through MiXCR, listing each CDR3 protein once. The table has over 450,000 distinct CDR3 sequences, 20% seen once; the top ten hold approximately 12%. The gene calls are TRBV12-3 or TRBV12-4 and TRBJ2-3; D remains unclear. The sequence was collected from an adult woman who had mild COVID-19 (a few samples of this study predate the infection). Cell type and time point are not known. What was sequenced was PBMCs or a T cell subset sorted from them (not recorded which). CDR3 region: CASRTTGTDTQYF. The CDR3 DNA sequence: TGTGCCAGCAGGACCACAGGCACAGATACGCAGTATTTT.